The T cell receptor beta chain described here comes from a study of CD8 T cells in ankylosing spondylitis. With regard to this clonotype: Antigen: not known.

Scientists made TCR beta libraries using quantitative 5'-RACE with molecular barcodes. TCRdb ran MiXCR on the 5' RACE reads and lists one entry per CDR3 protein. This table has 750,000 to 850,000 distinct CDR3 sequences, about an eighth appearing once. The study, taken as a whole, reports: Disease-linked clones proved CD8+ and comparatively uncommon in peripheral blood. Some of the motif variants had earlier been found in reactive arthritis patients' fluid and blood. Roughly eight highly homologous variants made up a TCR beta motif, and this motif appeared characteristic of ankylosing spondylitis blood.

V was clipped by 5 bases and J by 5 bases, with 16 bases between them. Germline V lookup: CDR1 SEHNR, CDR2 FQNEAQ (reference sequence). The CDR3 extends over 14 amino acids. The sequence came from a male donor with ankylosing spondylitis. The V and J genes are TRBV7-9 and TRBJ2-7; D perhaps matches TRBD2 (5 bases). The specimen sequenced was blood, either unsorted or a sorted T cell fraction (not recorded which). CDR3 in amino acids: CASSQAAPEHEQYF. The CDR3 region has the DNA TGTGCCAGCAGCCAAGCGGCCCCGGAGCACGAGCAGTACTTC.